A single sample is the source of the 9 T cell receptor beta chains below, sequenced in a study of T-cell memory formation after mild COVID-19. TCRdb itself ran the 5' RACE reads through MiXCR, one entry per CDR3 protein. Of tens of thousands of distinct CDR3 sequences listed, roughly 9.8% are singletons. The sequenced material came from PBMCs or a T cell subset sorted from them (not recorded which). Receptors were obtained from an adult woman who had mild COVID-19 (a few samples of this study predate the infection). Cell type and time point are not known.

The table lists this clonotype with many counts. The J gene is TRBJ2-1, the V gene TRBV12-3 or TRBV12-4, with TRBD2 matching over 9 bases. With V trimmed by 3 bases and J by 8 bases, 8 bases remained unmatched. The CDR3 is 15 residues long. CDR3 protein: CASSLAGGPAYEQFF. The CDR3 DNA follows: TGTGCCAGCAGTTTGGCGGGAGGGCCCGCTTATGAGCAGTTCTTC.

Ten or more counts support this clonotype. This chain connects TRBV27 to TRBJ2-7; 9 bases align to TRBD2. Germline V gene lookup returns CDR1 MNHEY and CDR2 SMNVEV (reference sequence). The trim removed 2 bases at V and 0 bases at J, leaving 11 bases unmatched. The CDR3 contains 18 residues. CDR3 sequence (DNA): TGTGCCAGCAGTTTAGGTAGCGGGGGCACTTCGAGCTCCTACGAGCAGTACTTC. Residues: CASSLGSGGTSSSYEQYF.

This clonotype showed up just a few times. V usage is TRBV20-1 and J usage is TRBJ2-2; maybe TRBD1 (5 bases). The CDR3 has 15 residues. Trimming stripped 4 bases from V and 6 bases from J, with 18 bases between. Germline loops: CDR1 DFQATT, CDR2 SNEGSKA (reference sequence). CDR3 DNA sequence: TGCAGTGCTAACACCAGGGATCCGCCTTCCGGGGAGCTGTTTTTT. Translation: CSANTRDPPSGELFF.

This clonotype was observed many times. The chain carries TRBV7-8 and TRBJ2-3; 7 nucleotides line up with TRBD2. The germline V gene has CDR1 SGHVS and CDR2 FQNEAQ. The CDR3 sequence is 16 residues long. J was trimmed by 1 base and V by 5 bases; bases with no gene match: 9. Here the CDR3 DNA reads TGTGCCAGCAGCCCCTTTGGGGGGGGGGGCACAGATACGCAGTATTTT. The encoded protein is CASSPFGGGGTDTQYF.

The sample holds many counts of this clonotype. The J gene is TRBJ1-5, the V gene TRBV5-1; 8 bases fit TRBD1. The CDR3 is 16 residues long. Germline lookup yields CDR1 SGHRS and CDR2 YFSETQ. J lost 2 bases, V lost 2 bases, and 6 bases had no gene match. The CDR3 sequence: CASSLSGGAGNQPQHF. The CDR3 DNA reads TGCGCCAGCAGCTTATCAGGGGGCGCCGGCAATCAGCCCCAGCATTTT. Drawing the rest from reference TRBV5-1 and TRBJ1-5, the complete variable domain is KAGVTQTPRYLIKTRGQQVTLSCSPISGHRSVSWYQQTPGQGLQFLFEYFSETQRNKGNFPGRFSGRQFSNSRSEMNVSTLELGDSALYLCASSLSGGAGNQPQHFGDGTRLSIL.

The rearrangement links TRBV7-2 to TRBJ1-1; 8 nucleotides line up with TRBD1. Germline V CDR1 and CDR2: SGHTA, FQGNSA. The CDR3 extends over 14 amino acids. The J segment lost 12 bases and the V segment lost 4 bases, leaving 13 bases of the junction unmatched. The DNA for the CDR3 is TGTGCCAGCAGCTCGGAACGGACAGGGATGACACCTTTCTTT. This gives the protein CASSSERTGMTPFF.

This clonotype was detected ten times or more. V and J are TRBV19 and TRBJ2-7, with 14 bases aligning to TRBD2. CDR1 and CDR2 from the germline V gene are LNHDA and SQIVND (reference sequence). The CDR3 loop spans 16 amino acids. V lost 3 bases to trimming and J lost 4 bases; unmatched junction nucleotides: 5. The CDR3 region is CASSMGLAGAVYEQYF. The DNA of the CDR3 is TGTGCCAGTAGTATGGGACTAGCGGGAGCGGTTTACGAGCAGTACTTC.

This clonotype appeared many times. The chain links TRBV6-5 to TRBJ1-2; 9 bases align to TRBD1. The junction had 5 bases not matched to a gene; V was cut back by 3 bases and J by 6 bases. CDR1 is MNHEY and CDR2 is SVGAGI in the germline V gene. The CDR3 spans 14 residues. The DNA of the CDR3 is TGTGCCAGCAGTTATGGGCGGACAGGGGATGGCTACACCTTC. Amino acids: CASSYGRTGDGYTF.

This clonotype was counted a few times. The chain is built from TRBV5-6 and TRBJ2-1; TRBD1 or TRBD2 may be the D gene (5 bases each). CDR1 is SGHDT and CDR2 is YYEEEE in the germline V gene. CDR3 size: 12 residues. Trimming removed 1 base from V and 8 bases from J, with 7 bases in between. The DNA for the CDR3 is TGTGCCAGCAGCTTGAAGGGACATGAGCAGTTCTTC. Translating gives CASSLKGHEQFF.